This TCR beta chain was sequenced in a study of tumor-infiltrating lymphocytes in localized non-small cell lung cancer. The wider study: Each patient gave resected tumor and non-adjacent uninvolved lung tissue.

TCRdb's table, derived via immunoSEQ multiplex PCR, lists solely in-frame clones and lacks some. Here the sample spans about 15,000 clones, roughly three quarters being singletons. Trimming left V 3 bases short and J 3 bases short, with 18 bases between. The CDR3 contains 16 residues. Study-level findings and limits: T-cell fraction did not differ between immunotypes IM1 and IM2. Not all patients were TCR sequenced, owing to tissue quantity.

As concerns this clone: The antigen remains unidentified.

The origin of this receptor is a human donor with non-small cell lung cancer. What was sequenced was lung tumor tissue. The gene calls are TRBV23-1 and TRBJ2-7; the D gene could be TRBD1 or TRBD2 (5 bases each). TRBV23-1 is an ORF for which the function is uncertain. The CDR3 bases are TGCGCCAGCAGTCAGGGCTTAAAAGGGGAGCACTACGAGCAGTACTTC. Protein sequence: CASSQGLKGEHYEQYF.